This is a list of T cell receptor beta chains from one sample in a study of Graves' ophthalmopathy and Graves' hyperthyroidism. TCRdb redid the calling of the multiplex PCR reads with MiXCR, one entry per CDR3 protein. This sample has approximately 210,000 distinct CDR3 sequences, with about a fifth found just once. The specimen sequenced was peripheral blood. Receptor source: a woman between 50 and 59 years old with Graves' ophthalmopathy. Both conserved end residues are part of each CDR3. The D gene is left open where the match is weak. The listing skips clone size in some rows; elsewhere it reads once, few, many or a size class.

abundance	v_gene	j_gene	d_gene	CDR3aa	CDR3nt
.	TRBV3-1	TRBJ2-7	.	CASSQTIGKSYEQCF	TGTGCCAGCAGCCAGACTATCGGGAAGTCCTACGAGCAGTGCTTC
many	TRBV6-1	TRBJ2-7	TRBD1	CASTSTGGYGEQYF	TGTGCCAGCACCTCGACAGGGGGTTACGGGGAGCAGTACTTC
many	TRBV2	TRBJ2-4	.	CASTPEGTFQYF	TGTGCCAGCACCCCCGAGGGGACGTTTCAGTACTTC
many	TRBV20-1	TRBJ2-5	.	CSARGKVGETQYF	TGCAGTGCTAGAGGGAAGGTTGGGGAGACCCAGTACTTC
.	TRBV24-1	TRBJ2-2	TRBD1	CATRTGVSGELFF	TGTGCCACCAGGACAGGGGTGTCCGGGGAGCTGTTTTTT
.	TRBV3-1	TRBJ1-2	.	CANSQAEGEMGYTF	TGTGCCAACAGCCAAGCTGAGGGGGAAATGGGCTACACCTTC
many	TRBV12-3/TRBV12-4	TRBJ2-5	TRBD1	CASSFVRDSQETQYF	TGTGCCAGCAGTTTTGTCCGGGACAGCCAAGAGACCCAGTACTTC
many	TRBV29-1	TRBJ1-1	.	CSVEGTPTARGGTEAFF	TGCAGCGTTGAAGGCACCCCCACGGCCCGGGGTGGCACTGAAGCTTTCTTT
many	TRBV30	TRBJ2-6	.	CAWSRGSGANVLTF	TGTGCCTGGAGTAGGGGCTCTGGGGCCAACGTCCTGACTTTC
many	TRBV12-3/TRBV12-4	TRBJ2-7	.	CASNRGRSSYEQYF	TGTGCCAGCAACCGGGGCCGCAGCTCCTACGAGCAGTACTTC
.	TRBV5-1	TRBJ2-7	TRBD1	CASSPTGGKYEQYF	TGCGCCAGCAGCCCGACAGGGGGCAAATACGAGCAGTACTTC
few	TRBV12-3/TRBV12-4	TRBJ2-7	TRBD2	CASCQTSGSYEQYF	TGTGCCAGCTGCCAAACTAGCGGATCCTACGAGCAGTACTTC
many	TRBV7-6	TRBJ2-7	TRBD2	CASSLATGSSGRPSSYEQYF	TGTGCTAGCAGCTTAGCTACTGGATCTAGCGGGAGGCCGAGCTCCTACGAGCAGTACTTC
many	TRBV28	TRBJ2-7	.	CASRPSRQIYEQYF	TGTGCCAGCAGGCCGTCAAGACAGATATACGAGCAGTACTTC
many	TRBV5-1	TRBJ1-2	TRBD1	CASSAGTAERYTF	TGCGCCAGCAGCGCAGGGACAGCCGAGAGGTACACCTTC
many	TRBV11-2	TRBJ2-7	.	CASSPLDSYEQYF	TGTGCCAGCAGCCCCCTCGACAGCTACGAGCAGTACTTC
once	TRBV20-1	TRBJ2-7	TRBD2	CSASPGLAGGSSYEQYF	TGCAGTGCTTCCCCCGGACTAGCGGGAGGAAGCTCCTACGAGCAGTACTTC
.	TRBV7-2	TRBJ1-5	.	CASSLSYSNQPQHF	TGTGCCAGCAGCTTAAGTTATAGCAATCAGCCCCAGCATTTT
once	TRBV7-2	TRBJ2-7	.	CASSSRHSYEQYF	TGTGCCAGCAGCTCTCGGCACTCCTACGAGCAGTACTTC
many	TRBV6-5	TRBJ1-5	.	CASSYQGSQPQHF	TGTGCCAGCAGTTACCAGGGGTCGCAGCCCCAGCATTTT
many	TRBV5-5	TRBJ2-3	.	CASSSDDLWDASTDTQYF	TGTGCCAGCAGCTCAGATGACCTGTGGGACGCTAGCACAGATACGCAGTATTTT
many	TRBV7-9	TRBJ2-7	TRBD1	CASSLGDRGNEQYF	TGTGCCAGCAGCTTAGGGGACAGGGGAAACGAGCAGTACTTC
few	TRBV20-1	TRBJ1-5	TRBD1	CSASSPGGMGQPQHF	TGCAGTGCTAGCTCTCCAGGGGGCATGGGTCAGCCCCAGCATTTT
.	TRBV5-1	TRBJ2-5	TRBD1	CASRSSGGQETQYF	TGCGCCAGCAGATCTTCAGGGGGTCAAGAGACCCAGTACTTC
many	TRBV2	TRBJ1-1	TRBD1	CASSPTPQGAGTEAFF	TGTGCCAGCAGCCCAACCCCGCAGGGGGCTGGCACTGAAGCTTTCTTT
.	TRBV15	TRBJ2-5	.	CATSRDSEETQYF	TGTGCCACCAGCAGAGATTCGGAAGAGACCCAGTACTTC
.	TRBV12-3/TRBV12-4	TRBJ2-5	TRBD2	CASSSSGGMETQYF	TGTGCCAGCAGCTCTAGCGGGGGGATGGAGACCCAGTACTTC
.	TRBV12-3/TRBV12-4	TRBJ2-2	TRBD1	CASGTGVTGELFF	TGTGCCAGCGGGACAGGGGTCACCGGGGAGCTGTTTTTT
.	TRBV28	TRBJ1-2	.	CASSFTLGANYGYTF	TGTGCCAGCAGTTTCACATTGGGCGCGAACTATGGCTACACCTTC
once	TRBV12-3/TRBV12-4	TRBJ2-7	TRBD2	CASRDPSGTQYEQYF	TGTGCCAGCAGAGATCCTAGCGGGACGCAGTACGAGCAGTACTTC
many	TRBV6-5	TRBJ2-5	TRBD1	CASSLDRVTETQYF	TGTGCCAGCAGCCTGGACAGGGTGACGGAGACCCAGTACTTC
many	TRBV28	TRBJ2-7	.	CASSFGTRGRYEQYF	TGTGCCAGCAGTTTTGGAACACGGGGTAGATACGAGCAGTACTTC
many	TRBV6-2/TRBV6-3	TRBJ2-7	.	CASSPWGAITYEQYF	TGTGCCAGCAGCCCCTGGGGGGCTATAACCTACGAGCAGTACTTC
many	TRBV20-1	TRBJ1-2	.	CSAILGPYGYTF	TGCAGTGCTATATTAGGTCCTTATGGCTACACCTTC
many	TRBV7-6	TRBJ1-2	.	CASSSGLNYGYTF	TGTGCCAGCAGCTCCGGGCTTAACTATGGCTACACCTTC
many	TRBV4-2	TRBJ1-5	.	CASSQDGYRESNSNQPQHF	TGTGCCAGCAGCCAAGATGGGTACAGGGAGTCGAATAGCAATCAGCCCCAGCATTTT
many	TRBV6-1	TRBJ1-5	.	CASSADPQGVQPQHF	TGTGCCAGCAGTGCCGACCCACAAGGGGTTCAGCCCCAGCATTTT
.	TRBV6-1	TRBJ2-7	.	CASSKTPVGIIGRYEQYF	TGTGCCAGCAGTAAAACCCCGGTAGGGATTATCGGCCGCTACGAGCAGTACTTC
many	TRBV6-2/TRBV6-3	TRBJ1-3	.	CASSYSEGGNTIYF	TGTGCCAGCAGTTACTCCGAAGGGGGAAACACCATATATTTT
.	TRBV10-3	TRBJ2-5	.	CAMSGAGEGTQYF	TGTGCCATGAGTGGGGCGGGAGAAGGGACACAGTACTTC
once	TRBV12-3/TRBV12-4	TRBJ1-1	TRBD1	CASSLALTSVRGRNEAFF	TGTGCCAGCAGTTTAGCGTTAACGTCGGTGAGGGGGCGGAATGAAGCTTTCTTT
many	TRBV28	TRBJ2-7	TRBD2	CASSSRLAGGYEQYF	TGTGCCAGCAGTTCTCGACTAGCGGGAGGTTACGAGCAGTACTTC
many	TRBV11-2	TRBJ2-5	.	CASTLEYQAQETQYF	TGTGCCAGCACCTTAGAGTACCAGGCCCAAGAGACCCAGTACTTC
few	TRBV5-1	TRBJ1-1	TRBD1	CASSLRGQGTTEAFF	TGCGCCAGCAGCTTGAGGGGACAGGGGACCACTGAAGCTTTCTTT
many	TRBV29-1	TRBJ2-7	.	CSVEGTVSYEQYF	TGCAGCGTTGAAGGGACAGTCTCCTACGAGCAGTACTTC